This passage covers 8 T cell receptor beta chains from one sample sequenced in a study of T and B cells in COVID-19 patients. Multiplex PCR with BIOMED2 TRB-A/B primer pools amplified TRB rearrangements. A single record per CDR3 protein comes from TCRdb applying MiXCR to the multiplex PCR reads. This sample has approximately 14,000 distinct CDR3 sequences; 28% occur once, and the top ten carry nearly 7%. Blood genomic DNA input for TRB amplification was about 220-500 ng. Material: blood. These receptor sequences come from a human donor who had recovered from COVID-19.

There are a few counts of this clonotype. The V gene is TRBV12-3 or TRBV12-4, the J gene TRBJ2-5, with 13 bases fitting TRBD2. Trimming removed 5 bases from V and 5 bases from J; junction bases left unmatched: 2. The CDR3 loop spans 14 amino acids. CDR3 in amino acids: CASSKTSGGETQYF. In DNA form, the CDR3 reads TGTGCCAGCAGTAAGACTAGCGGGGGGGAGACCCAGTACTTC.

The count of this clonotype is one. The rearrangement uses TRBV6-5 and TRBJ2-6; D is tentatively TRBD1 or TRBD2 (6 bases each). Germline CDR1 MNHEY, CDR2 SVGAGI. V lost 2 bases and J lost 2, with 7 bases in between. The CDR3 runs to 15 residues. The CDR3 DNA is TGTGCCAGCAGTTACGGGGGGCCTGGGGCCAACGTCCTGACTTTC. This translates into CASSYGGPGANVLTF.

In this sample, this clonotype is medium-sized. The genes are TRBV19 and TRBJ2-3; TRBD2 matches at 13 bases. Germline values: CDR1 LNHDA, CDR2 SQIVND (reference sequence). There are 18 residues in the CDR3. V lost 5 bases and J lost 0; bases outside the gene matches: 8. The CDR3 DNA follows: TGTGCCAGTAGTCGCTGGGGACTAGCGGGGATTAGCACAGATACGCAGTATTTT. Its translation is CASSRWGLAGISTDTQYF.

Ten or more counts support this clonotype. The chain has TRBV30 and TRBJ1-4; D unresolved. CDR3 length: 12 residues. CDR1 is GTSNPN and CDR2 is SVGIG in the germline V gene (reference sequence). V shed 7 bases and J shed 5 bases, with 11 bases lying between them. The CDR3 DNA reads TGTGCCTCCTCCCCAGGAAATGAAAAACTGTTTTTT. This translates into CASSPGNEKLFF. The variable domain in full, with the rest retrieved from reference TRBV30 and TRBJ1-4, is SQTIHQWPATLVQPVGSPLSLECTVEGTSNPNLYWYRQAAGRGLQLLFYSVGIGQISSEVPQNLSASRPQDRQFILSSKKLLLSDSGFYLCASSPGNEKLFFGSGTQLSVL.

The chain employs TRBV24-1 and TRBJ2-5, with 10 bases lining up with TRBD2. In germline, CDR1 is KGHDR, CDR2 SFDVKD. The CDR3 consists of 16 residues. Trimming at V came to 4 bases and at J to 5 bases, leaving 9 bases not matched to a gene. The CDR3 protein is CATSDRAGGPWETQYF. Written as DNA, the CDR3 is TGTGCCACCAGTGACCGAGCGGGAGGGCCGTGGGAGACCCAGTACTTC.

This clonotype was detected only once. The V call is TRBV18, the J call TRBJ1-5; D unclear. V was clipped by 1 base and J by 3 bases, with 7 bases between them. This CDR3 comprises 14 residues. Looked up from germline, CDR1 is KGHSH and CDR2 is LQKENI. CDR3 sequence: CASSPQGNNQPQHF. The DNA for the CDR3 is TGTGCCAGCTCACCACAGGGTAACAATCAGCCCCAGCATTTT. Complete variable domain (other parts from reference TRBV18 and TRBJ1-5): NAGVMQNPRHLVRRRGQEARLRCSPMKGHSHVYWYRQLPEEGLKFMVYLQKENIIDESGMPKERFSAEFPKEGPSILRIQQVVRGDSAAYFCASSPQGNNQPQHFGDGTRLSIL.

By share of the sample, this clonotype is medium-sized. CDR3 loop: CASSFLSRRNEQFF. The CDR3 bases are TGTGCCAGCAGTTTCCTGTCCCGGAGGAATGAGCAGTTCTTC. V gene TRBV27 combines with J gene TRBJ2-1; D possibly corresponds to TRBD2 (5 bases). V lost 3 bases and J lost 7, with 13 bases in between. CDR1 is MNHEY, CDR2 SMNVEV, per germline (reference sequence). The CDR3 loop spans 14 amino acids.

This clonotype is medium-sized (0.01 to 0.1%) within its sample. V and J are TRBV19 and TRBJ2-6, with D uncertain. The germline gives CDR1 LNHDA, CDR2 SQIVND (reference sequence). V was clipped by 0 bases and J by 6 bases, with 6 bases between them. The CDR3 spans 14 residues. The CDR3 reads CASSIDPPANVLTF. As DNA, the CDR3 is TGTGCCAGTAGTATAGATCCCCCGGCCAACGTCCTGACTTTC.